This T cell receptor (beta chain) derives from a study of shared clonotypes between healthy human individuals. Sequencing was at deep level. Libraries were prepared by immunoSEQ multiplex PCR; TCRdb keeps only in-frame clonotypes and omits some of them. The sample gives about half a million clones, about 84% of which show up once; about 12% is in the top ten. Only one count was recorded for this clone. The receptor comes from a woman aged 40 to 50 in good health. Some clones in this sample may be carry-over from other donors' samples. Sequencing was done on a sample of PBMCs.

The CDR3 loop is CASSRQVFGAFF. The CDR3 DNA reads as TGTGCCAGCAGCAGACAGGTTTTTGGAGCTTTCTTT. The rearrangement joins TRBV11-2 to TRBJ1-1; D perhaps matches TRBD1 (6 bases). Trimming took 5 bases from V and 10 from J, leaving 14 bases between them. Germline CDR1 SGHAT, CDR2 FQNNGV. The CDR3 covers 12 residues.